This T cell receptor beta chain was documented in a study of T-cell memory formation after mild COVID-19. At the level of the study: For the most part, TCR clusters were specific to one donor.

This clonotype was detected many times. Antigen specificity is unknown. Libraries for TCRalpha and TCRbeta carried sample barcodes and unique molecular identifiers via 5'RACE. MiXCR was run by TCRdb on the 5' RACE reads, yielding one entry per CDR3 protein. The repertoire holds hundreds of thousands of distinct CDR3 sequences, with over 20% as singletons. General observations from the study: Unconfirmed was the SARS-CoV-2 specificity of second-wave clones that peaked on day 37. Mainly CM and EM harbored the contracting CD4+ clones; mainly EMRA harbored the CD8+ ones.

Sequencing input: PBMCs or a T cell subset sorted from them (not recorded which). This clonotype was obtained from an adult woman who had mild COVID-19 (a few samples of this study predate the infection). Cell type and time point are not known.

The CDR3 bases are TGTGCCAGCAGCCGACCGAGGACAGGGGATGAAAAACTGTTTTTT. This translates into CASSRPRTGDEKLFF. The chain combines TRBV7-9 with TRBJ1-4; 9 nucleotides line up with TRBD1. J was trimmed by 6 bases and V by 5 bases; bases with no gene match: 7. The V gene's germline CDR1 is SEHNR and CDR2 FQNEAQ (reference sequence). The CDR3 sequence is 15 residues long.